The next 12 T cell receptor beta chains were all read from a single sample in a study of follicular helper T cells after annual influenza vaccination. Profiled with immunoSEQ multiplex PCR; TCRdb holds only in-frame clones, not every one. Among approximately 10,000 clones, around four fifths were seen once, and the ten largest hold 0.87%. This material consisted of CXCR5- memory CD4+ T cells sorted from blood, taken 6 weeks after influenza vaccination. The receptors originated from an adult who received the influenza vaccine.

The CDR3 is CASSLGAGGRGEEQYF. The DNA for the CDR3 is TGTGCCAGCAGCTTGGGAGCGGGGGGGCGAGGGGAAGAGCAGTACTTC. This chain uses TRBV5-4 with TRBJ2-7; 10 bases map to TRBD2. The CDR3 totals 16 residues. Germline V gives CDR1 SGHNT, CDR2 YYREEE (reference sequence). The trim removed 0 bases at V and 7 bases at J, leaving 10 bases unmatched. Filled out from reference TRBV5-4 and TRBJ2-7, the complete variable domain reads ETGVTQSPTHLIKTRGQQVTLRCSSQSGHNTVSWYQQALGQGPQFIFQYYREEENGRGNFPPRFSGLQFPNYSSELNVNALELDDSALYLCASSLGAGGRGEEQYFGPGTRLTVT.

This chain uses TRBV6-1 with TRBJ1-2; the D gene is possibly TRBD1 (5 bases). The CDR3 contains 12 residues. The V and J ends lost 11 bases and 8 bases respectively, with 18 bases between them. Germline V gene lookup returns CDR1 MNHNS and CDR2 SASEGT. The CDR3 sequence is CAALAGGSGYTF. For the CDR3, the DNA is TGTGCCGCCCTGGCGGGGGGGTCAGGCTACACCTTC.

The chain links TRBV29-1 to TRBJ2-1; no clear D. The germline V gene encodes CDR1 SQVTM and CDR2 ANQGSEA. This CDR3 is 12 amino acids long. Trimming took 3 bases from V and 7 from J, leaving 10 bases between them. CDR3 in DNA: TGCAGCGTTGACGGGTTAGTAAATGAGCAGTTCTTC. Amino acid sequence: CSVDGLVNEQFF.

V usage is TRBV5-5 and J usage is TRBJ2-7; tentative D call: TRBD2 (6 bases). The V end was cut by 0 bases, the J end by 1 base, with 11 bases between. Germline values: CDR1 SGHKS, CDR2 YYEKEE (reference sequence). CDR3 length: 15 amino acids. The CDR3 spells CASSLEGTHSYEQYF. The CDR3 nucleotides read TGTGCCAGCAGCTTGGAAGGGACTCATTCCTACGAGCAGTACTTC. Drawing the rest from reference TRBV5-5 and TRBJ2-7, the complete variable domain is DAGVTQSPTHLIKTRGQQVTLRCSPISGHKSVSWYQQVLGQGPQFIFQYYEKEERGRGNFPDRFSARQFPNYSSELNVNALLLGDSALYLCASSLEGTHSYEQYFGPGTRLTVT.

The chain employs TRBV18 and TRBJ1-1; the D is unclear. Trimming stripped 3 bases from V and 2 bases from J, with 10 bases between. This CDR3 has 14 residues. The V gene's germline CDR1 is KGHSH and CDR2 LQKENI. CDR3 sequence (DNA): TGTGCCAGCTCACCGACTGACAAAAACACTGAAGCTTTCTTT. Translating it yields CASSPTDKNTEAFF.

CDR3 region: CSVRQGAYEQYF. CDR3 nucleotide sequence: TGCAGCGTTCGACAGGGGGCTTACGAGCAGTACTTC. This sequence joins TRBV29-1 and TRBJ2-7; 10 bases map to TRBD1. This CDR3 is built from 12 residues. Trimming at V came to 5 bases and at J to 4 bases, leaving 2 bases not matched to a gene. The germline CDR1 and CDR2 sequences are SQVTM and ANQGSEA.

The chain has TRBV18 and TRBJ1-2; TRBD1 agrees at 8 bases. Per the germline V gene, CDR1 is KGHSH and CDR2 is LQKENI. V shed 6 bases and J 5 bases; nucleotides not matched to a gene: 11. The CDR3 spans 15 residues. As DNA, the CDR3 is TGTGCCAGCTCCCAAGGGACAGGTCTTGAGTATGGCTACACCTTC. Translating gives CASSQGTGLEYGYTF. Filled out from reference TRBV18 and TRBJ1-2, the complete variable domain reads NAGVMQNPRHLVRRRGQEARLRCSPMKGHSHVYWYRQLPEEGLKFMVYLQKENIIDESGMPKERFSAEFPKEGPSILRIQQVVRGDSAAYFCASSQGTGLEYGYTFGSGTRLTVV.

V usage is TRBV7-3 and J usage is TRBJ2-3, with TRBD2 matching 11 bases. V lost 5 bases, J lost 0 bases, and 10 bases stayed unmatched. The germline CDR1 and CDR2 sequences are SGHTA and FQGTGA. The CDR3 totals 18 residues. CDR3 residues: CASSQPTASGGSTDTQYF. The CDR3 bases are TGTGCCAGCAGCCAACCTACTGCTAGCGGGGGGAGCACAGATACGCAGTATTTT. The entire variable domain, with the rest obtained from reference TRBV7-3 and TRBJ2-3, is as follows: GAGVSQTPSNKVTEKGKYVELRCDPISGHTALYWYRQSLGQGPEFLIYFQGTGAADDSGLPNDRFFAVRPEGSVSTLKIQRTERGDSAVYLCASSQPTASGGSTDTQYFGPGTRLTVL.

In DNA, the CDR3 is TGTGCCAGTAGTACACGGGGACAGGGGAGCAATCAGCCCCAGCATTTT. Translation: CASSTRGQGSNQPQHF. The rearrangement links TRBV19 to TRBJ1-5; TRBD1 matches at 10 bases. The CDR3 is 16 residues long. V gave up 4 bases and J gave up 1 base; unmatched junction bases: 4. Germline values: CDR1 LNHDA, CDR2 SQIVND (reference sequence).

As concerns this clone: One end of the junction fails to match germline, which may point to a read error. The chain uses TRBV14 and TRBJ1-2; D remains unclear. Germline CDR1 is SGHDN and CDR2 is FVKESK. The length of the CDR3 is 12 residues. CDR3 protein: CASSQDEWTRAF. As DNA, the CDR3 is TGTGCCAGCAGCCAAGACGAGTGGACCCGTGCCTTC.

V is TRBV7-8 and J is TRBJ1-4; maybe TRBD1 (5 bases). The germline gives CDR1 SGHVS, CDR2 FQNEAQ. Between the trimmed V and J ends, which lost 4 bases and 8 bases, there was a span of 20 bases. The CDR3 loop spans 16 amino acids. The CDR3 coding sequence is TGTGCCAGCAGCTCATACGGACGTACCGAGGGGGAAAAACTGTTTTTT. This gives the protein CASSSYGRTEGEKLFF. Together with reference TRBV7-8 and TRBJ1-4, the CDR3 gives the full variable domain: GAGVSQSPRYKVAKRGQDVALRCDPISGHVSLFWYQQALGQGPEFLTYFQNEAQLDKSGLPSDRFFAERPEGSVSTLKIQRTQQEDSAVYLCASSSYGRTEGEKLFFGSGTQLSVL.

This clone has a single count. The chain carries TRBV28 and TRBJ1-6, with 7 bases that match TRBD1. Germline-derived CDR1 and CDR2 are MDHEN and SYDVKM. There are 16 residues in the CDR3. V gave up 6 bases and J gave up 3 bases; unmatched junction bases: 8. As DNA, the CDR3 is TGTGCCAGCAGAAGGACAGGTCCCATCTATAATTCACCCCTCCACTTT. It codes for CASRRTGPIYNSPLHF. Filled out from reference TRBV28 and TRBJ1-6, the complete variable domain reads DVKVTQSSRYLVKRTGEKVFLECVQDMDHENMFWYRQDPGLGLRLIYFSYDVKMKEKGDIPEGYSVSREKKERFSLILESASTNQTSMYLCASRRTGPIYNSPLHFGNGTRLTVT.